This T cell receptor beta chain was found in a study of T cells in Graves' hyperthyroidism and ophthalmopathy. Findings of the study overall: A 13 V-J model separated ophthalmopathy from stable hyperthyroidism.

Stable Graves' hyperthyroidism meant no ophthalmopathy progression within 18 months. Each patient was aged 18 to 65 and had newly diagnosed hyperthyroidism of under 2 months' duration. This CDR3 comprises 17 residues. The germline V gene encodes CDR1 DFQATT and CDR2 SNEGSKA (reference sequence). Regions amplified from RNA transcripts were the TCR beta CDR3 regions. Primed by the HTBI set, a first-round RT-PCR was run on the TCR CDR3. MiXCR, run by TCRdb on the multiplex PCR reads, gives a single entry per CDR3 protein. The sample holds fewer than 600,000 distinct CDR3 sequences; less than 15% are singletons and the top ten take approximately 13%. As for this clonotype: The antigen remains undetermined.

This clonotype was obtained from a woman between 40 and 50 years old with Graves' hyperthyroidism. Sequenced: blood. The chain carries TRBV20-1 and TRBJ2-5; 16 positions match TRBD2. The CDR3 bases are TGCAGCCTGTCGCTGGGGACTAGCGGGAGGGACCAAGAGACCCAGTACTTC. It encodes CSLSLGTSGRDQETQYF.